The sequence of this T cell receptor (beta chain) was determined in a study of cytomegalovirus exposure and HLA in healthy donors. Study-wide results and caveats: Cytomegalovirus-associated status was assigned to 150 or so TCR beta chains. It was confirmed in vitro that a few of the CMV-associated chains were specific for CMV antigens. Subsequent analysis of the 120 or so validation repertoires found a tendency for first-cohort TCR clusters to co-occur.

This table comes from immunoSEQ multiplex PCR, and its TCRdb copy is limited to in-frame clones, with some not included. Counted here are over 100,000 clones, about 91% occurring once; the ten biggest clones make up roughly 1.2%. In this sample, this clone turned up once. Its specificity is unknown. Other DNA sequences in this specimen translate into the identical CDR3. The V segment lost 0 bases and the J segment 3 bases; nucleotides outside the gene matches: 2. The length of the CDR3 is 15 residues. Looked up from germline, CDR1 is MNHEY and CDR2 is SVGAGI. Sequencing was done on a sample of PBMCs. The receptor was derived from a woman aged 18-29 years in good health and CMV-seronegative. This chain links TRBV6-5 with TRBJ1-3; 7 nucleotides agree with TRBD1. The CDR3, as DNA: TGTGCCAGCAGTTACTCCCGACAGGGTGGAAACACCATATATTTT. As protein: CASSYSRQGGNTIYF.